One sample yielded the 32 T cell receptor beta chains listed below, sequenced in a study of beta chain features in type 1 diabetes. Findings and limits, study-wide: Type 1 diabetes patients had moderately but significantly shorter TCRB CDR3s in all four CD4+ subsets.

The antigens these receptors bind are not known. Since all of the isolated RNA was reverse transcribed, expressed TCRB transcripts were what got sequenced. The method was immunoSEQ multiplex PCR; TCRdb's version includes in-frame clones alone and lacks a portion of them. The sample lists about 190,000 clones, 6% to 9% occurring once. What was sequenced was central memory CD4+ T cells from blood. All receptors derive from a young man with type 1 diabetes.

The V and J genes are TRBV11-2 and TRBJ2-1; 11 bases line up with TRBD2. V dropped 0 bases and J dropped 5; count of bases not matched to a gene: 9. CDR1 and CDR2 from the germline V gene are SGHAT and FQNNGV. The CDR3 sequence is 18 residues long. CDR3 protein: CASSLDQLGTSGNNEQFF. CDR3 sequence (DNA): TGTGCCAGCAGCTTAGACCAACTAGGGACTAGCGGAAACAATGAGCAGTTCTTC.

The V and J genes are TRBV29-1 and TRBJ2-7; 12 nucleotides line up with TRBD2. The V gene's germline CDR1 is SQVTM and CDR2 ANQGSEA. The ends lost 4 bases at V and 7 bases at J; junction bases unmatched: 5. The CDR3 spans 13 residues. The CDR3 region is CSVVRLAGAEQYF. CDR3 DNA sequence: TGCAGCGTTGTAAGACTAGCGGGGGCAGAGCAGTACTTC.

The chain links TRBV5-4 to TRBJ2-5, with 8 nucleotides matching TRBD2. TRBJ2-7 matches the DNA end more closely, so the J call is doubtful. Per germline, CDR1 SGHNT and CDR2 YYREEE (reference sequence). The CDR3 sequence is 14 residues long. CDR3 sequence: CASSSGTSLYEQYF. CDR3 DNA sequence: TGTGCCAGCAGCTCCGGGACTAGTCTCTACGAGCAGTACTTC.

This clone has more than one count but fewer than ten. The V gene is TRBV2, the J gene TRBJ1-1, with a weak D call TRBD1 (6 bases). Trimming stripped 3 bases from V and 4 bases from J, with 12 bases between. There are 14 residues in the CDR3. Germline values: CDR1 SNHLY, CDR2 FYNNEI. The CDR3 protein is CASSEQGRVTEAFF. The CDR3 DNA reads TGTGCCAGCAGTGAGCAGGGGCGGGTCACTGAAGCTTTCTTT.

A few counts support this clone. J is TRBJ2-1 and V is TRBV7-2; 9 bases fit TRBD1. The CDR3 totals 15 residues. Germline lookup yields CDR1 SGHTA and CDR2 FQGNSA. V lost 4 bases to trimming and J lost 4 bases; unmatched junction nucleotides: 5. The CDR3, as DNA: TGTGCCAGCAGCTCCGACAGGGGGAGATACAATGAGCAGTTCTTC. Encoded protein: CASSSDRGRYNEQFF.

V and J are TRBV2 and TRBJ2-1; a possible D gene is TRBD2 (6 bases). The V end lost 6 bases, the J end lost 11 bases, and 23 bases lay between the germline ends. Germline values: CDR1 SNHLY, CDR2 FYNNEI. CDR3 size: 15 residues. The CDR3 spells CASSPGRGTVSKQFF. The CDR3, as DNA: TGTGCCAGCAGCCCCGGGCGGGGTACGGTGAGCAAGCAGTTCTTC.

This clone turned up a few times. The chain uses TRBV29-1 and TRBJ2-1; possible D gene TRBD2, 5 bases. This CDR3 comprises 16 residues. Trimming took 4 bases from V and 0 from J, leaving 16 bases between them. The V gene's germline CDR1 is SQVTM and CDR2 ANQGSEA. As DNA, the CDR3 is TGCAGCGTTGGGCCCCTTGCGGGCCTCTCCTACAATGAGCAGTTCTTC. This gives the protein CSVGPLAGLSYNEQFF.

The chain couples TRBV7-9 to TRBJ1-6; no clear D gene. V lost 5 bases, J lost 6 bases, and 14 bases lay in between. The CDR3 consists of 15 residues. Germline values: CDR1 SEHNR, CDR2 FQNEAQ (reference sequence). CDR3 sequence reads: CASSPRLSPNSPLHF. CDR3 nucleotides: TGTGCCAGCAGCCCTCGGCTTAGCCCTAATTCACCCCTCCACTTT.

The sample holds a few counts of this clone. The chain is built from TRBV25-1 and TRBJ2-7; TRBD1 agrees at 8 bases. Germline trimming cut 3 bases from V and 6 bases from J; bases unmatched to any gene: 10. Germline CDR1 and CDR2: MGHDK and SYGVNS. The CDR3 spans 15 residues. The CDR3 sequence: CASSDPGQGSGEQYF. The CDR3, as DNA: TGTGCCAGCAGTGATCCCGGACAGGGAAGCGGCGAGCAGTACTTC.

The chain combines TRBV5-6 with TRBJ2-7, with 10 bases fitting TRBD1. Germline CDR1 is SGHDT and CDR2 is YYEEEE. The CDR3 spans 15 residues. J gave up 5 bases and V 2 bases, and 7 bases lay outside the gene matches. The CDR3, as DNA: TGTGCCAGCAGCTTCCGGGACAGGGGAGTCCACGAGCAGTACTTC. Translation gives CASSFRDRGVHEQYF.

This clone was detected only a few times. The genes are TRBV30 and TRBJ2-7; tentative D call: TRBD2 (5 bases). From germline, CDR1 is GTSNPN and CDR2 SVGIG (reference sequence). The CDR3 sequence is 13 residues long. Trimming left V 0 bases short and J 7 bases short, with 13 bases between. The CDR3: CAWSVLDVAEQYF. CDR3 DNA sequence: TGTGCCTGGAGTGTACTAGACGTAGCGGAGCAGTACTTC.

This chain connects TRBV30 to TRBJ2-3; 10 bases are a match to TRBD2. The CDR3 runs to 15 residues. V lost 0 bases to trimming and J lost 9 bases; unmatched junction nucleotides: 9. Germline V gives CDR1 GTSNPN, CDR2 SVGIG (reference sequence). DNA of the CDR3: TGTGCCTGGAGTGTAACTAGCGGGGCGAGGGGCACGCAGTATTTT. Its protein is CAWSVTSGARGTQYF.

The V gene is TRBV7-2, the J gene TRBJ2-7; D unclear. The CDR3 contains 13 residues. The V end was cut by 2 bases, the J end by 3 bases, with 8 bases between. CDR1 and CDR2 from the germline V gene are SGHTA and FQGNSA. The CDR3 here is CASSLNSYYEQYF. The DNA of the CDR3 is TGTGCCAGCAGCTTAAACAGTTACTACGAGCAGTACTTC.

The chain couples TRBV5-1 to TRBJ2-7; weak D call: TRBD1 (6 bases). This CDR3 has 15 residues. V was trimmed by 0 bases and J by 6 bases, leaving 16 bases between them. Germline V gene sequence: CDR1 SGHRS, CDR2 YFSETQ. The CDR3, as DNA: TGCGCCAGCAGCTTGGGACTACAGGGCTTGGGCGAGCAGTACTTC. Translating gives CASSLGLQGLGEQYF.

This clone was counted a few times. The V call is TRBV28, the J call TRBJ1-1; D is possibly TRBD1 (5 bases). Germline CDR1 reads MDHEN; CDR2 reads SYDVKM. This CDR3 has 15 amino acids. The V end was cut by 7 bases, the J end by 1 base, with 16 bases between. The CDR3 DNA sequence: TGTGCCAGCAACCTATGGGGGGTACAGAACACTGAAGCTTTCTTT. It is translated as CASNLWGVQNTEAFF.

This clone was counted between two and nine times. The chain uses TRBV5-1 and TRBJ2-1; 7 bases fit TRBD1. The CDR3 loop spans 17 amino acids. The ends lost 3 bases at V and 0 bases at J; junction bases unmatched: 9. Germline-derived CDR1 and CDR2 are SGHRS and YFSETQ. DNA for the CDR3: TGCGCCAGCAGCTCTAATCCGACAGGGAGCTCCTACAATGAGCAGTTCTTC. It encodes CASSSNPTGSSYNEQFF. Combining the CDR3 with reference TRBV5-1 and TRBJ2-1 gives the whole variable domain KAGVTQTPRYLIKTRGQQVTLSCSPISGHRSVSWYQQTPGQGLQFLFEYFSETQRNKGNFPGRFSGRQFSNSRSEMNVSTLELGDSALYLCASSSNPTGSSYNEQFFGPGTRLTVL.

V usage is TRBV6-6 and J usage is TRBJ2-1; 8 bases are a match to TRBD1. This CDR3 has 14 amino acids. Looked up from germline, CDR1 is MNHNY and CDR2 is SVGAGI (reference sequence). Germline trimming cut 6 bases from V and 5 bases from J; bases unmatched to any gene: 6. The CDR3 DNA sequence: TGTGCCAGCAGCGACAGGGGCCTGAACAATGAGCAGTTCTTC. Translation: CASSDRGLNNEQFF.

This clone has a handful of counts. The V and J genes are TRBV30 and TRBJ1-2; 7 bases are shared with TRBD1. V lost 1 base and J lost 8; bases outside the gene matches: 7. The germline CDR1 and CDR2 sequences are GTSNPN and SVGIG (reference sequence). The CDR3 loop spans 13 amino acids. CDR3 bases: TGTGCCTGGAGTGCCGGGGACAGACGGGGCTACACCTTC. This codes for CAWSAGDRRGYTF.

A few counts support this clone. The rearrangement links TRBV4-1 to TRBJ2-3; 7 bases agree with TRBD2. The CDR3 runs to 16 residues. Per germline, CDR1 MGHRA and CDR2 YSYEKL. Losses at the gene ends were 3 bases for V and 4 bases for J; bases not matched to a gene: 10. CDR3: CASSHLALAASDTQYF. For the CDR3, the DNA is TGCGCCAGCAGCCATTTGGCGCTAGCGGCCTCAGATACGCAGTATTTT.

This clone showed up just a few times. The chain recombines TRBV7-2 with TRBJ2-1; maybe TRBD2 (6 bases). The CDR3 is made up of 14 amino acids. Germline V gives CDR1 SGHTA, CDR2 FQGNSA. Trimming removed 5 bases at V and 0 bases at J, with 8 bases between. The CDR3 sequence: CASSGRSSYNEQFF. The DNA of the CDR3 is TGTGCCAGCAGCGGGAGGAGCTCCTACAATGAGCAGTTCTTC.

The chain carries TRBV28 and TRBJ1-2; maybe TRBD1 (5 bases). Trimming removed 5 bases from V and 4 bases from J, with 14 bases in between. Germline assignment: CDR1 MDHEN and CDR2 SYDVKM. The CDR3 has 14 amino acids. In nucleotides, the CDR3 is TGTGCCAGCAGTAAAGCAGGGAGGACCTATGGCTACACCTTC. Translated, it gives CASSKAGRTYGYTF.

Only a few counts were recorded for this clone. The rearrangement uses TRBV28 and TRBJ1-3; D is ambiguous. CDR1 and CDR2 (germline): MDHEN, SYDVKM. Between the trimmed V and J ends, which lost 8 bases and 2 bases, there was a span of 7 bases. The length of the CDR3 is 12 residues. CDR3 amino acids: CASCLTGNTIYF. CDR3 DNA sequence: TGTGCCAGCTGTCTTACTGGAAACACCATATATTTT.

The chain is built from TRBV19 and TRBJ1-5; D is undetermined. The V end lost 3 bases, the J end lost 2 bases, and 11 bases lay between the germline ends. The CDR3 is made up of 15 amino acids. The germline CDR1 and CDR2 sequences are LNHDA and SQIVND (reference sequence). CDR3 sequence reads: CASSMVSSGNQPQHF. The CDR3, as DNA: TGTGCCAGTAGTATGGTTAGCAGCGGCAATCAGCCCCAGCATTTT.

The V and J genes are TRBV5-1 and TRBJ2-5, with D possibly being TRBD1 (6 bases). Germline V gives CDR1 SGHRS, CDR2 YFSETQ. The CDR3 is 15 amino acids. The V end lost 3 bases, the J end lost 2 bases, and 14 bases lay between the germline ends. CDR3 nucleotide sequence: TGCGCCAGCAGCTCAACGGGACACACACAAGAGACCCAGTACTTC. Amino acid sequence: CASSSTGHTQETQYF.

This clone came up once. The chain carries TRBV4-3 and TRBJ1-6, with D perhaps matching TRBD1 (6 bases). The CDR3 is 16 amino acids. Trimming took off 0 bases at V and 9 bases at J, with 15 bases between the two ends. The germline V gene has CDR1 LGHNA and CDR2 YSLEER. The CDR3 DNA reads TGCGCCAGCAGCCAAGAGGCCGGGACAAGTAGTTCACCCCTCCACTTT. The encoded protein is CASSQEAGTSSSPLHF.

In its sample, this clone was seen a few times. The chain has TRBV19 and TRBJ1-5; D is uncertain. The length of the CDR3 is 14 residues. CDR1 and CDR2 (germline): LNHDA, SQIVND (reference sequence). Trimming shortened V by 5 bases and J by 11 bases, and 19 bases separated the two germline ends. The CDR3 spells CASSPPSSRLAQHF. CDR3 nucleotides: TGTGCCAGTAGTCCCCCCTCGAGTCGTTTGGCCCAGCATTTT.

A few counts support this clone. The junction departs from germline at one end; a sequencing error may be responsible. This rearrangement joins TRBV28 to TRBJ2-5; maybe TRBD1 (7 bases). CDR1 is MDHEN and CDR2 is SYDVKM in the germline V gene. There are 14 residues in the CDR3. The CDR3, as DNA: TGTGCCGGCAGCCCCAGGGGGGCCCAAGAGACCCAGTACTTC. Amino acids: CAGSPRGAQETQYF.

The chain is built from TRBV13 and TRBJ1-1; the D gene is possibly TRBD1 (6 bases). Germline values: CDR1 PRHDT, CDR2 FYEKMQ (reference sequence). V dropped 5 bases and J dropped 2 bases, with 18 bases sitting between them. CDR3 length: 16 residues. The CDR3 protein is CASSPGQGWGNTEAFF. The CDR3 DNA sequence: TGTGCCAGCAGCCCGGGACAAGGGTGGGGCAACACTGAAGCTTTCTTT.

This chain connects TRBV30 to TRBJ2-5; maybe TRBD1 (5 bases). V lost 0 bases and J 7 bases, leaving 9 bases between the germline ends. Germline values: CDR1 GTSNPN, CDR2 SVGIG (reference sequence). The CDR3 is 12 amino acids. The CDR3 region is CAWSVLGRTQYF. The DNA of the CDR3 is TGTGCCTGGAGTGTATTGGGGCGGACCCAGTACTTC.

J is TRBJ1-1 and V is TRBV2, with D maybe TRBD1 (6 bases). Germline assignment: CDR1 SNHLY and CDR2 FYNNEI. The CDR3 runs to 13 residues. The V end was cut by 7 bases, the J end by 7 bases, with 16 bases between. This CDR3 reads CASTVQGQFEAFF. CDR3 DNA: TGTGCCAGCACCGTTCAGGGGCAGTTTGAAGCTTTCTTT.

This clone has only a few counts. Other DNA sequences in this sample translate to the same CDR3. The genes are TRBV5-1 and TRBJ2-5; the D is unclear. The germline CDR1 and CDR2 sequences are SGHRS and YFSETQ. The CDR3 runs 13 residues. The V gene lost 2 bases and the J gene lost 1 base, with 6 bases spanning the gap. The CDR3: CASSFGVQETQYF. The CDR3 DNA is TGCGCCAGCAGCTTCGGTGTCCAAGAGACCCAGTACTTC.

This clone has a handful of counts. Other DNA sequences in this specimen translate into the identical CDR3. The J gene is TRBJ1-5, the V gene TRBV7-9; weak D call: TRBD1 (5 bases). The CDR3 has 13 amino acids. Germline V gene lookup returns CDR1 SEHNR and CDR2 FQNEAQ (reference sequence). Trimming took 4 bases from V and 2 from J, leaving 6 bases between them. The CDR3 region has the DNA TGTGCCAGCAGCTCACAGGGCAATCAGCCCCAGCATTTT. This translates into CASSSQGNQPQHF.